This is a list of T cell receptor beta chains from one sample in a study of CD8+ T cells in alopecia areata. The table came from immunoSEQ multiplex PCR; TCRdb's copy has only in-frame clones and leaves some out. The sample yields about 110,000 clones, over 55% seen once. The sample was NKG2D-low CD8+ T cells sorted from blood. The receptor set was obtained from a human donor with alopecia areata. Both conserved end residues are part of each CDR3. The D gene is left open where the match is weak. Only some rows state a clone size, as once, few, many or a class for expanded clones.

clone size: .; CDR3 length: 14; D gene: .; J gene: TRBJ2-7; V gene: TRBV11-2; CDR3 protein: CASSLGGRGHEQYF; CDR3 DNA: TGTGCCAGCAGCTTAGGGGGCCGAGGTCACGAGCAGTACTTC
clone size: .; CDR3 length: 16; D gene: .; J gene: TRBJ2-7; V gene: TRBV27; CDR3 protein: CASSLSAGESSYEQYF; CDR3 DNA: TGTGCCAGCAGTTTATCTGCCGGGGAAAGCTCCTACGAGCAGTACTTC
clone size: few; CDR3 length: 16; D gene: .; J gene: TRBJ2-1; V gene: TRBV29-1; CDR3 protein: CSVEAQSGSRYNEQFF; CDR3 DNA: TGCAGCGTTGAAGCCCAATCAGGTAGCCGATACAATGAGCAGTTCTTC
clone size: few; CDR3 length: 18; D gene: .; J gene: TRBJ2-5; V gene: TRBV6-1; CDR3 protein: CASSDSVGKGSWQETQYF; CDR3 DNA: TGTGCCAGCAGTGATTCGGTCGGAAAGGGAAGTTGGCAAGAGACCCAGTACTTC
clone size: .; CDR3 length: 14; D gene: .; J gene: TRBJ2-7; V gene: TRBV27; CDR3 protein: CASSLGVGYYEQYF; CDR3 DNA: TGTGCCAGCAGTTTAGGGGTTGGGTACTACGAGCAGTACTTC
clone size: .; CDR3 length: 15; D gene: .; J gene: TRBJ1-1; V gene: TRBV5-1; CDR3 protein: CASSPPTRGGTEAFF; CDR3 DNA: TGCGCCAGCAGCCCTCCTACGAGGGGTGGCACTGAAGCTTTCTTT
clone size: .; CDR3 length: 14; D gene: TRBD1; J gene: TRBJ2-7; V gene: TRBV28; CDR3 protein: CASSPGTGGDEQYF; CDR3 DNA: TGTGCCAGCAGCCCCGGGACAGGGGGCGACGAGCAGTACTTC
clone size: .; CDR3 length: 14; D gene: .; J gene: TRBJ2-7; V gene: TRBV13; CDR3 protein: CASSLGGSPNEQYF; CDR3 DNA: TGTGCCAGCAGCTTAGGTGGGTCACCCAACGAGCAGTACTTC
clone size: .; CDR3 length: 14; D gene: .; J gene: TRBJ2-7; V gene: TRBV7-9; CDR3 protein: CASSSRGSRGEQYF; CDR3 DNA: TGTGCCAGCAGCTCGAGGGGCTCCAGGGGAGAGCAGTACTTC
clone size: .; CDR3 length: 15; D gene: .; J gene: TRBJ2-2; V gene: TRBV5-1; CDR3 protein: CASSYHWGDTGELFF; CDR3 DNA: TGCGCCAGCAGCTACCATTGGGGGGACACCGGGGAGCTGTTTTTT
clone size: .; CDR3 length: 12; D gene: .; J gene: TRBJ2-5; V gene: TRBV27; CDR3 protein: CASRTMSQTQYF; CDR3 DNA: TGTGCCAGCAGAACCATGAGCCAGACCCAGTACTTC
clone size: .; CDR3 length: 14; D gene: .; J gene: TRBJ1-1; V gene: TRBV4-2; CDR3 protein: CASSQKLGGTEAFF; CDR3 DNA: TGTGCCAGCAGCCAAAAGCTTGGGGGGACTGAAGCTTTCTTT
clone size: .; CDR3 length: 13; D gene: .; J gene: TRBJ2-2; V gene: TRBV28; CDR3 protein: CASSLRATGELFF; CDR3 DNA: TGTGCCAGCAGTTTACGAGCCACCGGGGAGCTGTTTTTT
clone size: .; CDR3 length: 10; D gene: .; J gene: TRBJ2-5; V gene: TRBV2; CDR3 protein: CASGEETQYF; CDR3 DNA: TGTGCCAGCGGTGAGGAGACCCAGTACTTC
clone size: .; CDR3 length: 15; D gene: TRBD1; J gene: TRBJ2-7; V gene: TRBV25-1; CDR3 protein: CASSAWTGLSYEQYF; CDR3 DNA: TGTGCCAGCAGTGCCTGGACAGGGTTGAGCTACGAGCAGTACTTC
clone size: .; CDR3 length: 12; D gene: .; J gene: TRBJ2-1; V gene: TRBV6-1; CDR3 protein: CASRTGGNEQFF; CDR3 DNA: TGTGCCAGCAGGACTGGGGGGAATGAGCAGTTCTTC
clone size: .; CDR3 length: 13; D gene: .; J gene: TRBJ2-1; V gene: TRBV9; CDR3 protein: CASSKLGANEQFF; CDR3 DNA: TGTGCCAGCAGCAAACTGGGGGCCAATGAGCAGTTCTTC
clone size: .; CDR3 length: 13; D gene: TRBD1; J gene: TRBJ1-1; V gene: TRBV28; CDR3 protein: CASSVTGGTEAFF; CDR3 DNA: TGTGCCAGCAGCGTAACAGGGGGTACTGAAGCTTTCTTT
clone size: .; CDR3 length: 14; D gene: .; J gene: TRBJ1-2; V gene: TRBV29-1; CDR3 protein: CSVAGTLPNRGYTF; CDR3 DNA: TGCAGCGTTGCGGGCACCCTCCCAAACAGGGGCTACACCTTC
clone size: .; CDR3 length: 14; D gene: .; J gene: TRBJ2-7; V gene: TRBV27; CDR3 protein: CASMFGGVPYEQYF; CDR3 DNA: TGTGCCAGCATGTTCGGGGGAGTCCCCTACGAGCAGTACTTC
clone size: .; CDR3 length: 19; D gene: .; J gene: TRBJ2-1; V gene: TRBV28; CDR3 protein: CASSLSHSAGRRAYNEQFF; CDR3 DNA: TGTGCCAGCAGTTTATCCCACTCGGCCGGGCGGCGGGCCTACAATGAGCAGTTCTTC
clone size: few; CDR3 length: 12; D gene: TRBD1; J gene: TRBJ2-1; V gene: TRBV5-6; CDR3 protein: CASRDSDNEQFF; CDR3 DNA: TGTGCCAGCCGGGACAGCGACAATGAGCAGTTCTTC
clone size: .; CDR3 length: 13; D gene: .; J gene: TRBJ2-1; V gene: TRBV29-1; CDR3 protein: CSVPGTGGNEQFF; CDR3 DNA: TGCAGCGTTCCGGGAACAGGTGGGAATGAGCAGTTCTTC
clone size: .; CDR3 length: 14; D gene: TRBD1; J gene: TRBJ1-5; V gene: TRBV9; CDR3 protein: CASSVEGGHQPQHF; CDR3 DNA: TGTGCCAGCAGCGTAGAAGGGGGCCATCAGCCCCAGCATTTT
clone size: .; CDR3 length: 12; D gene: .; J gene: TRBJ2-1; V gene: TRBV27; CDR3 protein: CATQSLVGEQFF; CDR3 DNA: TGTGCCACGCAGTCCCTAGTCGGTGAGCAGTTCTTC
clone size: .; CDR3 length: 13; D gene: .; J gene: TRBJ1-2; V gene: TRBV28; CDR3 protein: CASGRLDRGGYTF; CDR3 DNA: TGTGCCAGCGGGAGACTAGACCGGGGTGGCTACACCTTC
clone size: few; CDR3 length: 13; D gene: .; J gene: TRBJ2-1; V gene: TRBV28; CDR3 protein: CASSGWGPNEQFF; CDR3 DNA: TGTGCCAGCAGCGGATGGGGTCCCAATGAGCAGTTCTTC
clone size: few; CDR3 length: 15; D gene: .; J gene: TRBJ1-1; V gene: TRBV7-3; CDR3 protein: CASSLSAEPNTEAFF; CDR3 DNA: TGTGCCAGCAGCTTAAGTGCGGAGCCGAACACTGAAGCTTTCTTT
clone size: .; CDR3 length: 16; D gene: TRBD2; J gene: TRBJ2-1; V gene: TRBV13; CDR3 protein: CASSEGLAGNYNEQFF; CDR3 DNA: TGTGCCAGCAGCGAAGGACTAGCGGGAAATTACAATGAGCAGTTCTTC
clone size: .; CDR3 length: 15; D gene: .; J gene: TRBJ1-5; V gene: TRBV10-3; CDR3 protein: CAISESSGGNQPQHF; CDR3 DNA: TGTGCCATCAGTGAGTCGTCGGGGGGAAATCAGCCCCAGCATTTT
clone size: .; CDR3 length: 15; D gene: .; J gene: TRBJ2-7; V gene: TRBV6-1; CDR3 protein: CASIWGPGGSDEQYF; CDR3 DNA: TGTGCCAGCATTTGGGGGCCGGGAGGAAGCGACGAGCAGTACTTC
clone size: .; CDR3 length: 14; D gene: .; J gene: TRBJ1-5; V gene: TRBV28; CDR3 protein: CASSFSRYNQPQHF; CDR3 DNA: TGTGCCAGCAGTTTTTCCAGGTACAATCAGCCCCAGCATTTT
clone size: .; CDR3 length: 16; D gene: .; J gene: TRBJ2-1; V gene: TRBV9; CDR3 protein: CASSVGGAREYNEQFF; CDR3 DNA: TGTGCCAGCAGCGTAGGGGGGGCGCGGGAGTACAATGAGCAGTTCTTC
clone size: .; CDR3 length: 16; D gene: TRBD2; J gene: TRBJ2-1; V gene: TRBV27; CDR3 protein: CASSLLLAGVRNEQFF; CDR3 DNA: TGTGCCAGCAGTTTATTACTAGCGGGAGTTCGTAATGAGCAGTTCTTC
clone size: .; CDR3 length: 14; D gene: TRBD1; J gene: TRBJ2-5; V gene: TRBV25-1; CDR3 protein: CASSGTGGEETQYF; CDR3 DNA: TGTGCCAGCAGCGGGACAGGGGGTGAAGAGACCCAGTACTTC
clone size: once; CDR3 length: 15; D gene: .; J gene: TRBJ2-1; V gene: TRBV7-9; CDR3 protein: CASRLASARNNEQFF; CDR3 DNA: TGTGCCAGCAGGTTGGCTAGCGCGCGTAACAATGAGCAGTTCTTC
clone size: .; CDR3 length: 18; D gene: TRBD2; J gene: TRBJ2-5; V gene: TRBV7-6; CDR3 protein: CASSPRASGRALGETQYF; CDR3 DNA: TGTGCCAGCAGCCCCCGGGCTAGCGGGAGGGCCTTAGGAGAGACCCAGTACTTC
clone size: .; CDR3 length: 16; D gene: TRBD1; J gene: TRBJ1-5; V gene: TRBV2; CDR3 protein: CASTPGDRGSNQPQHF; CDR3 DNA: TGTGCCAGCACCCCCGGCGACAGGGGGAGCAATCAGCCCCAGCATTTT
clone size: .; CDR3 length: 16; D gene: .; J gene: TRBJ2-7; V gene: TRBV25-1; CDR3 protein: CASSEYSAARDYEQYF; CDR3 DNA: TGTGCCAGCAGTGAATATTCCGCCGCCCGCGACTACGAGCAGTACTTC
clone size: .; CDR3 length: 14; D gene: TRBD2; J gene: TRBJ2-5; V gene: TRBV27; CDR3 protein: CASIRQGGEKTQYF; CDR3 DNA: TGTGCCAGCATTCGTCAGGGAGGGGAGAAGACCCAGTACTTC
clone size: few; CDR3 length: 13; D gene: .; J gene: TRBJ2-2; V gene: TRBV5-8; CDR3 protein: CASSRWDGGELFF; CDR3 DNA: TGTGCCAGCAGCCGGTGGGACGGAGGGGAGCTGTTTTTT
clone size: few; CDR3 length: 15; D gene: TRBD2; J gene: TRBJ2-1; V gene: TRBV7-2; CDR3 protein: CASSLVQREINEQFF; CDR3 DNA: TGTGCCAGCAGCTTAGTTCAGCGGGAAATAAATGAGCAGTTCTTC
clone size: .; CDR3 length: 15; D gene: TRBD2; J gene: TRBJ2-1; V gene: TRBV28; CDR3 protein: CASSTGTSGIDRQFF; CDR3 DNA: TGTGCCAGCAGTACCGGGACTAGCGGGATAGATCGGCAGTTCTTC
clone size: .; CDR3 length: 16; D gene: TRBD2; J gene: TRBJ2-1; V gene: TRBV5-6; CDR3 protein: CASSGPSGGPLNEQFF; CDR3 DNA: TGTGCCAGCAGCGGACCTTCGGGAGGGCCCCTCAATGAGCAGTTCTTC
clone size: .; CDR3 length: 13; D gene: TRBD2; J gene: TRBJ2-1; V gene: TRBV28; CDR3 protein: CASEGLGGNEQFF; CDR3 DNA: TGTGCCAGCGAAGGACTAGGAGGCAATGAGCAGTTCTTC
clone size: .; CDR3 length: 12; D gene: .; J gene: TRBJ2-1; V gene: TRBV11-2; CDR3 protein: CASSFSAIEQFF; CDR3 DNA: TGTGCCAGCAGCTTCTCAGCTATTGAGCAGTTCTTC
clone size: few; CDR3 length: 13; D gene: .; J gene: TRBJ1-1; V gene: TRBV13; CDR3 protein: CASSMFIDTEAFF; CDR3 DNA: TGTGCCAGCAGCATGTTTATTGACACTGAAGCTTTCTTT
clone size: .; CDR3 length: 13; D gene: .; J gene: TRBJ2-3; V gene: TRBV30; CDR3 protein: CAWNAVGGDTQYF; CDR3 DNA: TGTGCCTGGAACGCAGTAGGGGGGGATACGCAGTATTTT
clone size: .; CDR3 length: 15; D gene: TRBD2; J gene: TRBJ2-7; V gene: TRBV27; CDR3 protein: CASSSRLAGAYEQYF; CDR3 DNA: TGTGCCAGCAGTTCACGACTAGCGGGAGCGTACGAGCAGTACTTC
clone size: .; CDR3 length: 12; D gene: .; J gene: TRBJ1-5; V gene: TRBV14; CDR3 protein: CASSQDSQPQHF; CDR3 DNA: TGTGCCAGCAGCCAAGATTCCCAGCCCCAGCATTTT
clone size: few; CDR3 length: 13; D gene: .; J gene: TRBJ2-7; V gene: TRBV29-1; CDR3 protein: CSAHSQGTYEQYF; CDR3 DNA: TGCAGCGCACACAGTCAGGGCACCTACGAGCAGTACTTC
clone size: once; CDR3 length: 15; D gene: .; J gene: TRBJ2-1; V gene: TRBV11-2; CDR3 protein: CASRKGADGYNEQFF; CDR3 DNA: TGTGCCAGCAGAAAAGGGGCGGACGGGTACAATGAGCAGTTCTTC
clone size: .; CDR3 length: 14; D gene: .; J gene: TRBJ1-1; V gene: TRBV6-5; CDR3 protein: CASSYVGGNTEAFF; CDR3 DNA: TGTGCCAGCAGTTACGTAGGGGGGAACACTGAAGCTTTCTTT
clone size: .; CDR3 length: 13; D gene: .; J gene: TRBJ1-1; V gene: TRBV28; CDR3 protein: CASFQSMNTEAFF; CDR3 DNA: TGTGCCAGCTTTCAGTCGATGAACACTGAAGCTTTCTTT
clone size: .; CDR3 length: 14; D gene: .; J gene: TRBJ2-3; V gene: TRBV6-1; CDR3 protein: CASSEPGLADTQYF; CDR3 DNA: TGTGCCAGCAGTGAACCTGGCCTCGCAGATACGCAGTATTTT
clone size: few; CDR3 length: 15; D gene: TRBD1; J gene: TRBJ2-2; V gene: TRBV2; CDR3 protein: CASSEDRANTGELFF; CDR3 DNA: TGTGCCAGCAGCGAGGACAGGGCGAACACCGGGGAGCTGTTTTTT
clone size: .; CDR3 length: 11; D gene: .; J gene: TRBJ2-1; V gene: TRBV6-1; CDR3 protein: CASGQNNEQFF; CDR3 DNA: TGTGCCAGCGGCCAAAACAATGAGCAGTTCTTC
clone size: .; CDR3 length: 15; D gene: .; J gene: TRBJ1-1; V gene: TRBV27; CDR3 protein: CASSLWAGGSTEAFF; CDR3 DNA: TGTGCCAGCAGTTTATGGGCCGGGGGGAGTACTGAAGCTTTCTTT